These T cell receptor beta chains were read from a single sample in a study of the immune and genomic landscape of osteosarcoma. Assay used: immunoSEQ multiplex PCR; TCRdb lists only in-frame clones, some missing. The sample holds 400 to 500 clones, around 77% seen once. The sequenced sample consisted of metastatic tumor tissue from the chest wall. The receptors originated from a woman aged 18-29 years with osteosarcoma. Both conserved end residues are part of each CDR3. A D gene is named only where the DNA matches it firmly. The size field is filled for only some rows; it gives once, few, many or a size class.

J gene	V gene	D gene	clone size	CDR3 length	CDR3 protein	CDR3 DNA
TRBJ1-1	TRBV5-4	.	hyperexpanded	15	CASTSGGGASTEAFF	TGTGCCAGCACCTCTGGAGGGGGGGCGTCCACTGAAGCTTTCTTT
TRBJ1-2	TRBV11-2	TRBD1	.	18	CASSSKPLGGQSRYGYTF	TGTGCCAGCAGCTCCAAACCCCTTGGGGGACAGTCTAGATATGGCTACACCTTC
TRBJ1-2	TRBV7-2	TRBD1	few	15	CASSPSQGALGGYTF	TGTGCCAGCAGCCCTAGTCAGGGGGCATTGGGTGGCTACACCTTC
TRBJ1-4	TRBV6-6	.	.	14	CASSYSRDNEKLFF	TGTGCCAGCAGTTACTCCAGGGATAATGAAAAACTGTTTTTT
TRBJ2-7	TRBV14	.	.	14	CASSQASYSYEQYF	TGTGCCAGCAGCCAAGCCAGCTACTCCTACGAGCAGTACTTC
TRBJ2-1	TRBV5-4	TRBD2	.	16	CASSLGLAGNHNEQFF	TGTGCCAGCAGCTTGGGACTAGCGGGGAACCACAATGAGCAGTTCTTC
TRBJ2-7	TRBV28	TRBD1	.	15	CATEKYGTGPPEQYF	TGTGCCACCGAGAAATACGGGACAGGGCCTCCCGAGCAGTACTTC
TRBJ2-7	TRBV29-1	.	.	12	CSVAPHSYEQYF	TGCAGCGTTGCCCCCCACTCCTACGAGCAGTACTTC
TRBJ2-7	TRBV10-3	.	.	12	CAISPQAYEQYF	TGTGCCATCTCCCCTCAGGCCTACGAGCAGTACTTC
TRBJ1-1	TRBV29-1	TRBD1	.	13	CSVSRGRITEAFF	TGCAGCGTTAGCAGGGGGCGCATCACTGAAGCTTTCTTT